The rows below give T cell receptor beta chains drawn from one sample of a study of cytomegalovirus exposure and HLA in healthy donors. Here immunoSEQ multiplex PCR was the method, and the copy in TCRdb shows in-frame clones only, minus some. The sample consists of 150,000 to 200,000 clones, around 80% of them appearing once. Sequencing was carried out using PBMCs. The receptor set was obtained from a woman aged 40 to 49 in good health and CMV-seronegative. Each CDR3 is given with its conserved first and last residue. Each record gives: J gene, V gene, clone size, D gene, CDR3 DNA, CDR3 protein. D genes are given only for firm matches. Only some rows state a clone size, as once, few, many or a class for expanded clones.

J: TRBJ1-2; V: TRBV7-2; size: few; D: NA; DNA: TGTGCCAGCAGCCCGGACTATGGCTACACCTTC; CDR3: CASSPDYGYTF
J: TRBJ1-1; V: TRBV7-9; size: few; D: TRBD1; DNA: TGTGCCAGCAGCGTAGGGACAGACGGCACTGAAGCTTTCTTT; CDR3: CASSVGTDGTEAFF
J: TRBJ2-1; V: TRBV4-2; size: NA; D: TRBD2; DNA: TGTGCCAGCAGCCAAGATAAAAGGCTAGCGGGAGTAACGGACAATGAGCAGTTCTTC; CDR3: CASSQDKRLAGVTDNEQFF
J: TRBJ2-6; V: TRBV5-1; size: once; D: TRBD1; DNA: TGCGCCAGCAGCTTTAGACAGGGGTCCGGGGCCAACGTCCTGACTTTC; CDR3: CASSFRQGSGANVLTF
J: TRBJ1-3; V: TRBV16; size: once; D: NA; DNA: TGTGCCAGCAGCCAATCTAGTCGGGCTGGAAACACCATATATTTT; CDR3: CASSQSSRAGNTIYF
J: TRBJ2-2; V: TRBV11-3; size: once; D: TRBD1; DNA: TGTGCCAGCAGCCCGGTCCCGGGACAGGGGTACACCGGGGAGCTGTTTTTT; CDR3: CASSPVPGQGYTGELFF
J: TRBJ2-7; V: TRBV28; size: NA; D: NA; DNA: TGTGCCAGCAGCACTCATTACGAGCAGTACTTC; CDR3: CASSTHYEQYF
J: TRBJ1-2; V: TRBV7-9; size: NA; D: TRBD1; DNA: TGTGCCAGCAGCCAACAAGAGACAGGGGCGGGCGGCTACACCTTC; CDR3: CASSQQETGAGGYTF
J: TRBJ1-2; V: TRBV5-4; size: few; D: NA; DNA: TGTGCCAGCAGCCCAGCCAGGGGTGACTATGGCTACACCTTC; CDR3: CASSPARGDYGYTF
J: TRBJ2-5; V: TRBV7-9; size: NA; D: NA; DNA: TGTGCCAGCAGCTTAGGGGGCGGGGGCTTAGAGACCCAGTACTTC; CDR3: CASSLGGGGLETQYF
J: TRBJ1-2; V: TRBV27; size: NA; D: TRBD1; DNA: TGTGCCAGCAGTTCCCCGGGACAGGGTATTGGTGGCTACACCTTC; CDR3: CASSSPGQGIGGYTF
J: TRBJ1-1; V: TRBV6-5; size: NA; D: TRBD1; DNA: TGTGCCAGCAGGGGGACAGGGCCGAACACTGAAGCTTTCTTT; CDR3: CASRGTGPNTEAFF
J: TRBJ2-1; V: TRBV28; size: NA; D: TRBD2; DNA: TGTGCCAGCAGTGGCGGGGCGGCGGGAGGCTACAATGAGCAGTTCTTC; CDR3: CASSGGAAGGYNEQFF
J: TRBJ2-5; V: TRBV7-2; size: NA; D: TRBD2; DNA: TGTGCCAGCAGCTCCCAAAGCGGGAGCGAGACCCAGTACTTC; CDR3: CASSSQSGSETQYF
J: TRBJ2-2; V: TRBV27; size: NA; D: NA; DNA: TGTGCCAGCAGTTGGGCAGGGGGGCTTATGGCCGGGGAGCTGTTTTTT; CDR3: CASSWAGGLMAGELFF
J: TRBJ1-2; V: TRBV10-3; size: NA; D: NA; DNA: TGTGCCATCAGTGATCCCCCGACAGGAAACTATGGCTACACCTTC; CDR3: CAISDPPTGNYGYTF
J: TRBJ2-5; V: TRBV12-5; size: NA; D: NA; DNA: TGTGCTAGTGGTTTGGTACCAGGAGGGGAGACCCAGTACTTC; CDR3: CASGLVPGGETQYF
J: TRBJ1-1; V: TRBV5-4; size: NA; D: NA; DNA: TGTGCCAGCAGCTGGGGCATTGGAGACACTGAAGCTTTCTTT; CDR3: CASSWGIGDTEAFF
J: TRBJ2-7; V: TRBV5-1; size: few; D: TRBD1; DNA: TGCGCCAGCAGCTTTAACTGGGACAGGATGGTCTCCTACGAGCAGTACTTC; CDR3: CASSFNWDRMVSYEQYF
J: TRBJ2-1; V: TRBV5-1; size: once; D: TRBD2; DNA: TGCGCCAGCAGCTTAGTAGCGGGAGCCTCCTACAATGAGCAGTTCTTC; CDR3: CASSLVAGASYNEQFF
J: TRBJ1-2; V: TRBV10-3; size: NA; D: TRBD1; DNA: TGTGCCATCACCTCAAGGACAGGGGATGGCTACACCTTC; CDR3: CAITSRTGDGYTF
J: TRBJ2-7; V: TRBV11-2; size: NA; D: TRBD2; DNA: TGTGCCAGCAGCTGGAACGTAGCGGGAGCCCCCTACGAGCAGTACTTC; CDR3: CASSWNVAGAPYEQYF
J: TRBJ2-3; V: TRBV6-5; size: NA; D: NA; DNA: TGTGCCAGCAGTTACCGCGGTTCCGCCGGGGCAGATACGCAGTATTTT; CDR3: CASSYRGSAGADTQYF
J: TRBJ2-3; V: TRBV5-1; size: NA; D: TRBD2; DNA: TGCGCCAGCAGCTTTGGGGGGGTAGGCACAGATACGCAGTATTTT; CDR3: CASSFGGVGTDTQYF
J: TRBJ1-1; V: TRBV10-1; size: NA; D: NA; DNA: TGCGCCAGCAGTGAGTCGGGGGGAGGCACTGAAGCTTTCTTT; CDR3: CASSESGGGTEAFF
J: TRBJ1-2; V: TRBV6-5; size: NA; D: NA; DNA: TGTGCCAGCAGAATTGGGGAGTTTAACTATGGCTACACCTTC; CDR3: CASRIGEFNYGYTF
J: TRBJ1-4; V: TRBV6-5; size: few; D: NA; DNA: TGTGCCAGCAGTCCCGGGACTCGGACTAATGAAAAACTGTTTTTT; CDR3: CASSPGTRTNEKLFF
J: TRBJ2-7; V: TRBV9; size: once; D: TRBD2; DNA: TGTGCCAGCAGCGTAGGAAGCGGGGGGCCCTACGAGCAGTACTTC; CDR3: CASSVGSGGPYEQYF
J: TRBJ2-1; V: TRBV4-3; size: NA; D: TRBD2; DNA: TGCGCCAGCAGCCAAGGAGGAGGCGGGAGGGCCGACAATGAGCAGTTCTTC; CDR3: CASSQGGGGRADNEQFF
J: TRBJ2-1; V: TRBV4-3; size: NA; D: NA; DNA: TGCGCCAGCAGCCAATTTCATCGCAGCTCCTACAATGAGCAGTTCTTC; CDR3: CASSQFHRSSYNEQFF
J: TRBJ1-6; V: TRBV6-1; size: NA; D: TRBD1; DNA: TGTGCCAGCAGTGCACAAATCAAGACAGGGTATAATTCACCCCTCCACTTT; CDR3: CASSAQIKTGYNSPLHF
J: TRBJ1-5; V: TRBV6-1; size: NA; D: TRBD1; DNA: TGTGCCAGCAGTGAAAACAGGGGATTACGGCAGCCCCAGCATTTT; CDR3: CASSENRGLRQPQHF
J: TRBJ2-3; V: TRBV10-2; size: NA; D: NA; DNA: TGCGCCAGCAGTGGCCAGGGCGGTTTACAAGATACGCAGTATTTT; CDR3: CASSGQGGLQDTQYF
J: TRBJ2-2; V: TRBV5-1; size: NA; D: TRBD2; DNA: TGCGCCAGCAGCTTGAGGACTAGCGGGGGGGCGAACACCGGGGAGCTGTTTTTT; CDR3: CASSLRTSGGANTGELFF
J: TRBJ2-5; V: TRBV10-1; size: NA; D: TRBD2; DNA: TGCGCCAGCAGCGATAGCGGGGGGGCCCGGGAGACCCAGTACTTC; CDR3: CASSDSGGARETQYF
J: TRBJ1-5; V: TRBV15; size: NA; D: NA; DNA: TGTGCCACCAGCAGAGAAGGGAGACTCAATCAGCCCCAGCATTTT; CDR3: CATSREGRLNQPQHF
J: TRBJ2-3; V: TRBV9; size: NA; D: TRBD2; DNA: TGTGCCAGCAGCGTAGGACTAGCGACTAGTACGCAGTATTTT; CDR3: CASSVGLATSTQYF
J: TRBJ1-1; V: TRBV27; size: few; D: TRBD1; DNA: TGTGCCAGCAGAAGTCTCGGGACAGCTGATGAAGCTTTCTTT; CDR3: CASRSLGTADEAFF
J: TRBJ2-7; V: TRBV5-1; size: NA; D: TRBD2; DNA: TGCGCCAGCAGCCCCGGGACTAGCGGGAGGGCCACCTACGAGCAGTACTTC; CDR3: CASSPGTSGRATYEQYF
J: TRBJ1-2; V: TRBV11-2; size: NA; D: TRBD1; DNA: TGTGCCAGCAGCCCACGCCCCACAGGGGAGGCGGCTGGCTACACCTTC; CDR3: CASSPRPTGEAAGYTF
J: TRBJ2-7; V: TRBV7-8; size: NA; D: TRBD1; DNA: TGTGCCAGCAGCTTAGCGGGACAGGGGCTCGAGCAGTACTTC; CDR3: CASSLAGQGLEQYF
J: TRBJ1-5; V: TRBV15; size: NA; D: NA; DNA: TGTGCCACCAGCACTTGGGGGGGGGCAGGGCAGCCCCAGCATTTT; CDR3: CATSTWGGAGQPQHF
J: TRBJ1-1; V: TRBV7-8; size: NA; D: TRBD1; DNA: TGTGCCAGCAGCTTAGCAGGGACAGGCTTGAATACTGAAGCTTTCTTT; CDR3: CASSLAGTGLNTEAFF
J: TRBJ2-1; V: TRBV28; size: NA; D: NA; DNA: TGTGCCAGCAGTGACCCACAGGGAGAAGAGGGCGATGAGCAGTTCTTC; CDR3: CASSDPQGEEGDEQFF
J: TRBJ2-3; V: TRBV4-1; size: NA; D: TRBD1; DNA: TGCGCCAGCAGCCCCCTCACAGGGGCGGGCACAGATACGCAGTATTTT; CDR3: CASSPLTGAGTDTQYF
J: TRBJ1-4; V: TRBV2; size: few; D: TRBD1; DNA: TGTGCCAGTCGAGGGGGCGCTAATGAAAAACTGTTTTTT; CDR3: CASRGGANEKLFF